This T cell receptor beta chain was documented in a study of chemoradiotherapy in HPV16-positive cancers. Whole-study findings and limits: Candidate HPV-specific clones and E7-related TCR motifs grew in tumor during treatment.

Method: immunoSEQ multiplex PCR; TCRdb's copy keeps in-frame clones and lacks some. The sample yields fewer than 40,000 clones, approximately 90% seen once. The CDR3 loop spans 14 amino acids. In germline, CDR1 is LNHDA, CDR2 SQIVND (reference sequence). V dropped 7 bases and J dropped 2 bases, with 11 bases sitting between them. With regard to this clone: Its specificity is not known.

The TCR originated in a human donor with HPV-associated anogenital cancer. The chain carries TRBV19 and TRBJ2-2; D is unclear. Specimen: blood, collected from a patient who underwent chemoradiotherapy. CDR3 DNA: TGTGCCAGTACCCTAACGCCTAACACCGGGGAGCTGTTTTTT. Residues: CASTLTPNTGELFF.